These T cell receptor beta chains were read from a single sample in a study of radiation and T cells in renal cell carcinoma. Clones were read by immunoSEQ multiplex PCR, and TCRdb kept only the in-frame ones, dropping some. The sample yields about 130,000 clones, around 84% seen once. Sequencing used blood, obtained from a patient whose treatment included radiotherapy and nephrectomy. The receptors shown here come from a woman aged 55-69 years with renal cell carcinoma. Both conserved end residues are part of each CDR3.

j_call v_call cdr3_aa
TRBJ2-7 TRBV19 CASSLRQAHSYEQYF
TRBJ1-6 TRBV28 CASSLLQGGNSPLHF
TRBJ2-7 TRBV7-8 CASSSYPRDTSYEQYF
TRBJ2-2 TRBV7-9 CASSFLTSGRTGELFF
TRBJ1-5 TRBV29-1 CSGGDPNQPQHF
TRBJ1-4 TRBV15 CATSRNEKLFF
TRBJ2-3 TRBV27 CASSLSTDTQYF
TRBJ1-1 TRBV5-6 CASSLLGGNTEAFF
TRBJ1-1 TRBV5-1 CASSLDQGVNTEAFF
TRBJ2-7 TRBV7-8 CASSFKGASYEQYF
TRBJ2-3 TRBV27 CASRAMGLAGVFTQYF
TRBJ2-1 TRBV12-5 CASGVGLAGYNEQFF
TRBJ1-3 TRBV19 CASSMWTLIASGNTIYF
TRBJ1-4 TRBV18 CASSPQGSNEKLFF